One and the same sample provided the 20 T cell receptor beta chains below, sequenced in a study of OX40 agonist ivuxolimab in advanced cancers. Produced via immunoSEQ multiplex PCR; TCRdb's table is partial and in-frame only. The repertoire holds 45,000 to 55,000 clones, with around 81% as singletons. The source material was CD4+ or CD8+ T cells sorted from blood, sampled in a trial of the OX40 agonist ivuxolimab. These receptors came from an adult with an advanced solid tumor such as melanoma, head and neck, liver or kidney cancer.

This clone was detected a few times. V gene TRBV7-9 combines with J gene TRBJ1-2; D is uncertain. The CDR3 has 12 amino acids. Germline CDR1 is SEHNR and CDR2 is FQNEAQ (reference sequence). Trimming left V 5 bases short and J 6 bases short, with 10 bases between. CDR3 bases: TGTGCCAGCAGCCAGGACCTCGATGGCTACACCTTC. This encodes CASSQDLDGYTF.

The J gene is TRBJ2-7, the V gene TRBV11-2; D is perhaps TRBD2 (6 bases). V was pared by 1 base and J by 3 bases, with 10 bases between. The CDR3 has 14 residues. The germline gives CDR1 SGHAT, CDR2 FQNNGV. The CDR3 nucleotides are TGTGCCAGCAGCTTAGTAGGCGGGGTCTACGAGCAGTACGTC. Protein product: CASSLVGGVYEQYV.

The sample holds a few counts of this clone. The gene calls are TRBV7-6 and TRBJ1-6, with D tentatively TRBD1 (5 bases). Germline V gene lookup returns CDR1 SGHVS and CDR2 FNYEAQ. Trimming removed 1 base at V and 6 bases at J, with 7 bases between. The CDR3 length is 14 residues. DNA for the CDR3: TGTGCCAGCAGCTTAGGACAGTCTAATTCACCCCTCCACTTT. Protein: CASSLGQSNSPLHF.

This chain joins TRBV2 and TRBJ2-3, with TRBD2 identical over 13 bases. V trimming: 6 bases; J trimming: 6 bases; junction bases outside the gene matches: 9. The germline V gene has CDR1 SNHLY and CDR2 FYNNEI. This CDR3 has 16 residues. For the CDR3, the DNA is TGTGCCAGCAGGGAAACTAGCGGGAGGGCCTATGATACGCAGTATTTT. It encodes CASRETSGRAYDTQYF.

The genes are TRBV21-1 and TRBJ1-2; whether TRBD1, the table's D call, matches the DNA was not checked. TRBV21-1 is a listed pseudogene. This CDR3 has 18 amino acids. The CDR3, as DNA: TGTGCCAGCAGCAAAGTCGGACAGGGGGGCAATACTAACTATGGCTACACCTTC. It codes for CASSKVGQGGNTNYGYTF.

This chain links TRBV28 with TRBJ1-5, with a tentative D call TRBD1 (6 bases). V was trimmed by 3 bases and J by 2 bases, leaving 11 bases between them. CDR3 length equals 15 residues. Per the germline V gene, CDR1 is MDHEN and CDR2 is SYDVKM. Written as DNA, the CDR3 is TGTGCCAGCAGTTTTTTACAGGGAGGCAATCAGCCCCAGCATTTT. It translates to CASSFLQGGNQPQHF.

CDR3 loop: CASRLAGVGNEQFF. CDR3 sequence (DNA): TGTGCCAGCAGATTAGCGGGGGTGGGGAATGAGCAGTTCTTC. This chain joins TRBV27 and TRBJ2-1, with 9 bases aligning to TRBD2. From germline, CDR1 is MNHEY and CDR2 SMNVEV (reference sequence). The V gene end was trimmed by 6 bases and the J gene end by 7 bases; junction bases not matched to a gene: 7. This CDR3 spans 14 amino acids.

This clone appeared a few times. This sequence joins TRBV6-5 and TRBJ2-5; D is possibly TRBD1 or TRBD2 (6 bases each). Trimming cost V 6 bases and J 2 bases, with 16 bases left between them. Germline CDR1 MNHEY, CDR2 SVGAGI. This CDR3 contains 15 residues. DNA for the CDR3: TGTGCCAGCAGCCCCAGCGGAGGGACACAAGAGACCCAGTACTTC. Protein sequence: CASSPSGGTQETQYF.

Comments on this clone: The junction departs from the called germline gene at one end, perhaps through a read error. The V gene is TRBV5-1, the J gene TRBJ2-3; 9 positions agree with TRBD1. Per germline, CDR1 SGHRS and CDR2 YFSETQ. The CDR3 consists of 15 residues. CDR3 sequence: CASNLLGQGTDTQYF. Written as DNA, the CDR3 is TGCGCCAGCAACTTGCTGGGACAGGGTACAGATACGCAGTATTTT.

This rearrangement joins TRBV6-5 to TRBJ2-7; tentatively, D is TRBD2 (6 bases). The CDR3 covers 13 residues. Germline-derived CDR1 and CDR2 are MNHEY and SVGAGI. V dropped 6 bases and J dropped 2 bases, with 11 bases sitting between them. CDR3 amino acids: CASRGRFPYEQYF. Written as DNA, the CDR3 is TGTGCCAGCAGGGGGAGGTTTCCCTACGAGCAGTACTTC.

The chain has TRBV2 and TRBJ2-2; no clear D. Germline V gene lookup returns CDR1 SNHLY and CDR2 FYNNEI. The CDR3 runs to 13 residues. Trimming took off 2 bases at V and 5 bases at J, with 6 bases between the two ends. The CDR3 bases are TGTGCCAGCAGTGAACGGTTTACCGGGGAGCTGTTTTTT. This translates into CASSERFTGELFF.

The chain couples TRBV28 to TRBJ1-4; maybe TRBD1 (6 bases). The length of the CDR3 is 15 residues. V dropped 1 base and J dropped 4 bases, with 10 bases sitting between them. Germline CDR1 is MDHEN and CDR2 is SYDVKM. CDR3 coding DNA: TGTGCCAGCAGTTTATTGGTCAGGGGTAATGAAAAACTGTTTTTT. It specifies CASSLLVRGNEKLFF.

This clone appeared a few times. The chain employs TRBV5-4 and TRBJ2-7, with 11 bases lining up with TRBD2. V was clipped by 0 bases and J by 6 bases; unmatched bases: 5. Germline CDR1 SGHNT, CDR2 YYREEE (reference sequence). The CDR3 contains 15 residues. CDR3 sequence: CASSLVTSGILEQYF. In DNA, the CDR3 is TGTGCCAGCAGCTTGGTGACTAGCGGGATCCTCGAGCAGTACTTC.

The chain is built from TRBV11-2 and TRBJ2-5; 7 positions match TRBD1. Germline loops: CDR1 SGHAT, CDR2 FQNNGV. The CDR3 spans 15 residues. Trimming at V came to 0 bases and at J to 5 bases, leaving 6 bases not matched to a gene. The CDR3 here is CASSLDAGTVETQYF. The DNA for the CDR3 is TGTGCCAGCAGCTTAGACGCAGGGACAGTGGAGACCCAGTACTTC.

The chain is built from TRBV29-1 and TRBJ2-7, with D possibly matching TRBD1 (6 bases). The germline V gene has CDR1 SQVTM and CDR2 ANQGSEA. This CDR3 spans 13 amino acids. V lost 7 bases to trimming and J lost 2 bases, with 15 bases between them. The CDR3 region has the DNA TGCAGCGGGATCGGACAGAGGGCCTACGAGCAGTACTTC. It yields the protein CSGIGQRAYEQYF.

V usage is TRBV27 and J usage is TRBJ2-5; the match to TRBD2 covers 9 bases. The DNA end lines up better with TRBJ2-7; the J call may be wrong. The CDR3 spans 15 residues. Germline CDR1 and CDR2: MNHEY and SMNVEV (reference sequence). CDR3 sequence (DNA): TGTGCCAGCAGTGTTCTAGCGGGACCCTCCTACGAGCAGTACTTC. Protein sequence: CASSVLAGPSYEQYF.

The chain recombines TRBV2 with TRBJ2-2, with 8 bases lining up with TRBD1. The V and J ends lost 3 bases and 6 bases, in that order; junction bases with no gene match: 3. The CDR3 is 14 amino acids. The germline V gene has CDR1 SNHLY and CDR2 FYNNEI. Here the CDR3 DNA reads TGTGCCAGCAGTGATGAGACAGGGGCCGGGGAGCTGTTTTTT. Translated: CASSDETGAGELFF.

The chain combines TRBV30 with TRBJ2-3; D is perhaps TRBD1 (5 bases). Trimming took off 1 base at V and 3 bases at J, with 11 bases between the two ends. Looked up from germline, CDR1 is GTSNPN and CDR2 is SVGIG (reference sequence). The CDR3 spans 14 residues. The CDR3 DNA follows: TGTGCCTGGAGTGGGCAGGGTGGGACAGATACGCAGTATTTT. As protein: CAWSGQGGTDTQYF. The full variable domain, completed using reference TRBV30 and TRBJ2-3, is SQTIHQWPATLVQPVGSPLSLECTVEGTSNPNLYWYRQAAGRGLQLLFYSVGIGQISSEVPQNLSASRPQDRQFILSSKKLLLSDSGFYLCAWSGQGGTDTQYFGPGTRLTVL.

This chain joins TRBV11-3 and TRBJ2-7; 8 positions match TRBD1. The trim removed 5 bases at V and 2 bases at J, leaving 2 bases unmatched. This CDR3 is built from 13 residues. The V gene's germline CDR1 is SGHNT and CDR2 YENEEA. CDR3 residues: CASSPGQAYEQYF. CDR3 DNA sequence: TGTGCCAGCAGCCCGGGACAGGCCTACGAGCAGTACTTC.

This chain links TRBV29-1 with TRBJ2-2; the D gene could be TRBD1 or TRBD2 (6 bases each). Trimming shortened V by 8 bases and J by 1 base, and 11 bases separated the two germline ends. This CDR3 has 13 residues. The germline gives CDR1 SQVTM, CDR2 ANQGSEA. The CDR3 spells CSSRGRNTGELFF. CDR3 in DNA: TGCAGCTCACGGGGGCGGAACACCGGGGAGCTGTTTTTT.